This T cell receptor beta chain was captured in a study of identifying expanded T cells in peripheral blood. Libraries were prepared by immunoSEQ multiplex PCR; TCRdb keeps only in-frame clonotypes and omits some of them. Here the sample spans about 81,000 clones, roughly 89% being singletons. Points on this clone: Its antigen is unknown.

The ends lost 0 bases at V and 8 bases at J; junction bases unmatched: 5. CDR1 and CDR2 (germline): LGHNA, YNFKEQ. CDR3 length: 15 amino acids. The study's findings and limits: Technical replicates showed about 1.1 changed clones; approximately 2 weeks 15 to 20; four weeks 19. Clone count variance between approximately two-week samples rose with total template count.

No infections or other immune events were documented during collection. The specimen was blood. This TCR derives from a person aged 18 to 75 in good health. The chain recombines TRBV4-2 with TRBJ2-1, with 9 bases aligning to TRBD2. Here the CDR3 DNA reads TGTGCCAGCAGCCAAGACGGGACTAGCTTCGATGAGCAGTTCTTC. Translated, it gives CASSQDGTSFDEQFF.